This TCR beta chain originates from a study of Graves' ophthalmopathy and Graves' hyperthyroidism. Study findings and constraints: The model achieved around 67% sensitivity and around 78% specificity for ophthalmopathy progression.

Certain patients were not enrolled. These were patients with other autoimmune diseases, uncontrolled infections, pregnancy or lactation. PBMCs were obtained from roughly 10 ml of fresh peripheral blood. This clonotype has ten or more counts. The target antigen is unknown. V dropped 6 bases and J dropped 4 bases, with 21 bases sitting between them. There are 16 residues in the CDR3. RNA served as the template for amplifying TCR beta CDR3 regions. Amplification began with first-round RT-PCR using HTBI primers, then second-round multiplex PCR was performed. TCRdb redid the calling of the multiplex PCR reads with MiXCR, one entry per CDR3 protein. The sample comprises just over 600,000 distinct CDR3 sequences, 20% to 25% of which are singletons, and approximately 6.5% rests with the top ten.

What was sequenced was peripheral blood. The clonotype originates from a woman between 18 and 29 years old with stable Graves' hyperthyroidism. Some clones in this sample may be carry-over from other donors' samples. This chain joins TRBV12-3 or TRBV12-4 and TRBJ1-2; no firm D call. The CDR3 DNA is TGTGCCAGCAGCCGAAACCCGAGGGCCATCGTCTATGGCTACACCTTC. It specifies CASSRNPRAIVYGYTF.